This TCR beta chain was recorded in a study of early T cells in non-severe SARS-CoV-2 infection. Looking at the study overall: The chains were unpaired, and the sequenced material was bulk RNA from unsorted whole blood. Study results and limitations: There was a bias toward anti-spike CD8 responses in VDJdb matching, which missed private and CD4 specificities.

This clonotype was counted ten times or more. Its antigen is still unknown. Unique molecular identifiers (one per individual cDNA molecule) were attached. Each CDR3 protein is one row after TCRdb ran MiXCR on the 5' RACE reads. The sample consists of approximately 84,000 distinct CDR3 sequences, more than 12% of them appearing once. This clonotype was sampled from an adult who was a healthcare worker with PCR-confirmed SARS-CoV-2 infection or an uninfected control (not recorded which). Sequencing was performed on whole blood.

This chain's CDR3 is CASTWRDSGNTIYF. CDR3 in DNA: TGTGCCAGCACCTGGAGGGACTCTGGAAACACCATATATTTT. The V and J genes are TRBV12-3 or TRBV12-4 and TRBJ1-3; unclear D gene. The CDR3 covers 14 residues. With 7 bases removed from V and 0 bases from J, the gap between germline ends came to 10 bases.